One and the same sample provided the 20 T cell receptor beta chains below, sequenced in a study of identical twins. One entry per CDR3 protein results from TCRdb running MiXCR on the 5' RACE reads. The data hold 1.5 million to 2 million distinct CDR3 sequences, with about 32% observed a single time. Sequenced material: cord blood. The receptors were gathered from a newborn girl in good health.

This sequence joins TRBV4-2 and TRBJ1-1, with a possible D match to TRBD1 (5 bases). From germline, CDR1 is LGHNA and CDR2 YNFKEQ. This CDR3 spans 16 amino acids. Trimming stripped 0 bases from V and 6 bases from J, with 17 bases between. The CDR3 DNA is TGTGCCAGCAGCCAAGAAAGCCTACACACGGGGGCTGAAGCTTTCTTT. This codes for CASSQESLHTGAEAFF.

The gene calls are TRBV20-1 and TRBJ2-1, with D possibly being TRBD2 (5 bases). The CDR3 length is 14 residues. Trimming pared 1 base from V and 6 bases from J, leaving 13 bases between. Germline V gene data show CDR1 as DFQATT and CDR2 as SNEGSKA (reference sequence). The CDR3 bases are TGCAGTGCTAGAGGCCCGGGGTCAACCAATGAGCAGTTCTTC. Translating it yields CSARGPGSTNEQFF.

The chain joins TRBV20-1 to TRBJ2-1, with TRBD2 identical over 13 bases. The CDR3 runs to 16 residues. After removal of 3 bases from V and 6 bases from J, the junction contained 8 bases not matched to a gene. The germline CDR1 and CDR2 sequences are DFQATT and SNEGSKA (reference sequence). For the CDR3, the DNA is TGCAGTGCTAGGGGACTAGCGGGGACTCTCTCCAATGAGCAGTTCTTC. It encodes CSARGLAGTLSNEQFF.

This chain connects TRBV7-2 to TRBJ2-6; D remains ambiguous. Trimming took 2 bases from V and 2 from J, leaving 10 bases between them. The CDR3 runs 16 residues. Looked up from germline, CDR1 is SGHTA and CDR2 is FQGNSA. The CDR3 DNA follows: TGTGCCAGCAGCTTACAGGTGGCCACTGGGGCCAACGTCCTGACTTTC. This sequence encodes CASSLQVATGANVLTF.

This clonotype was found once. This chain links TRBV4-2 with TRBJ2-3; 12 bases fit TRBD2. The junction had 4 bases not matched to a gene; V was cut back by 0 bases and J by 6 bases. CDR1 and CDR2 from the germline V gene are LGHNA and YNFKEQ. The CDR3 contains 16 residues. The DNA of the CDR3 is TGTGCCAGCAGCCAAGATTGGACTAGCGGGGCGGATACGCAGTATTTT. This gives the protein CASSQDWTSGADTQYF.

This clonotype was seen more than once but under ten times. The J gene is TRBJ1-5, the V gene TRBV28, with 10 bases identical to TRBD1. The CDR3 is 16 residues long. Trimming took 2 bases from V and 6 from J; bases not matched to a gene: 7. Germline CDR1 and CDR2: MDHEN and SYDVKM. The CDR3 is CASSLPGQGKLQPQHF. CDR3 nucleotides: TGTGCCAGCAGTTTACCGGGACAGGGGAAGCTTCAGCCCCAGCATTTT.

This clonotype was seen a few times. V usage is TRBV18 and J usage is TRBJ2-5; tentative D call: TRBD1 (5 bases). This CDR3 has 14 amino acids. Germline assignment: CDR1 KGHSH and CDR2 LQKENI. The V end lost 3 bases, the J end lost 4 bases, and 12 bases lay between the germline ends. The CDR3 DNA reads as TGTGCCAGCTCACCCCCGTGGCAGGGAGAGACCCAGTACTTC. Translating gives CASSPPWQGETQYF. Combining the CDR3 with reference TRBV18 and TRBJ2-5 gives the whole variable domain NAGVMQNPRHLVRRRGQEARLRCSPMKGHSHVYWYRQLPEEGLKFMVYLQKENIIDESGMPKERFSAEFPKEGPSILRIQQVVRGDSAAYFCASSPPWQGETQYFGPGTRLLVL.

This clonotype has only a few counts. The chain's CDR3 is CASSLLEHSGGANEQFF. CDR3 DNA sequence: TGCGCCAGCAGCTTGCTTGAACATAGCGGGGGGGCGAATGAGCAGTTCTTC. The chain carries TRBV5-1 and TRBJ2-1, with TRBD2 matching 11 bases. The ends lost 1 base at V and 7 bases at J; junction bases unmatched: 10. This CDR3 is built from 17 residues. The V gene's germline CDR1 is SGHRS and CDR2 YFSETQ.

About this clonotype itself: This could be a read error, since a much larger clone is one nucleotide away. The J gene is TRBJ2-5, the V gene TRBV29-1, with D uncertain. Germline values: CDR1 SQVTM, CDR2 ANQGSEA. The CDR3 runs 14 residues. Trimming cost V 3 bases and J 11 bases, with 22 bases left between them. CDR3 nucleotide sequence: TGCAGCGTTGAGCTTACATGGCTGGGGTACGGGCAGTACTTC. It specifies CSVELTWLGYGQYF.

In this sample, this clonotype turned up a few times. The V gene is TRBV28, the J gene TRBJ2-4; maybe TRBD1 (8 bases). The assigned J gene may be wrong: the sequence end matches TRBJ2-7 better. This CDR3 is 17 amino acids long. In germline, CDR1 is MDHEN, CDR2 SYDVKM. CDR3 loop: CASSPNPRQGRGYEQYF. Written as DNA, the CDR3 is TGTGCCAGCAGTCCAAACCCTCGACAGGGGAGGGGTTACGAGCAGTACTTC.

This clonotype was recorded a few times. V and J are TRBV24-1 and TRBJ2-1, with 9 bases identical to TRBD2. V lost 0 bases and J lost 0; bases outside the gene matches: 11. CDR1 is KGHDR and CDR2 is SFDVKD in the germline V gene. The CDR3 loop spans 20 amino acids. The CDR3 DNA is TGTGCCACCAGTGATTTGGGAGTGACTAGCGGTCCTGGCTCCTACAATGAGCAGTTCTTC. Protein product: CATSDLGVTSGPGSYNEQFF.

This clonotype was picked up many times. J is TRBJ1-2 and V is TRBV28; 9 nucleotides match TRBD1. V lost 4 bases and J lost 6; bases outside the gene matches: 6. CDR3 size: 14 residues. Per germline, CDR1 MDHEN and CDR2 SYDVKM. Written as DNA, the CDR3 is TGTGCCAGCAGTTGGGGGACAGGGTATCATGGCTACACCTTC. Translating gives CASSWGTGYHGYTF.

This clonotype was observed a few times. CDR3 region: CASRPTGGAYGYTF. In DNA form, the CDR3 reads TGTGCCAGTAGACCTACAGGGGGCGCCTATGGCTACACCTTC. The rearrangement joins TRBV28 to TRBJ1-2; 9 bases are a match to TRBD1. Trimming cost V 9 bases and J 4 bases; bases outside gene matches: 9. Germline CDR1 reads MDHEN; CDR2 reads SYDVKM. CDR3 size: 14 residues.

The table lists this clonotype with a few counts. This sequence joins TRBV28 and TRBJ2-1; D might be TRBD1 (5 bases). Germline CDR1 MDHEN, CDR2 SYDVKM. Trimming took 2 bases from V and 9 from J, leaving 11 bases between them. CDR3 length equals 13 residues. The CDR3 loop is CASSLQQDPEQFF. The CDR3 DNA sequence: TGTGCCAGCAGTTTACAACAGGATCCTGAGCAGTTCTTC.

The chain couples TRBV7-9 to TRBJ2-1, with D possibly matching TRBD1 (5 bases). This CDR3 region has 15 residues. V shed 5 bases and J shed 5 bases, with 16 bases lying between them. Per the germline V gene, CDR1 is SEHNR and CDR2 is FQNEAQ (reference sequence). The CDR3 DNA reads as TGTGCCAGCAGCCCCCAGGTCAGGGTCCACAATGAGCAGTTCTTC. It translates to CASSPQVRVHNEQFF.

This clonotype was picked up a small number of times. The chain joins TRBV7-2 to TRBJ1-6; D call uncertain. This CDR3 spans 17 amino acids. The V end lost 2 bases, the J end lost 12 bases, and 23 bases lay between the germline ends. CDR1 and CDR2 from the germline V gene are SGHTA and FQGNSA. The DNA for the CDR3 is TGTGCCAGCAGCTTAATGTCCGGCCGGCTCAGCCGTGTACCCCTCCACTTT. Encoded protein: CASSLMSGRLSRVPLHF.

The chain is built from TRBV20-1 and TRBJ2-3, with TRBD2 identical over 12 bases. The CDR3 extends over 18 amino acids. CDR1 and CDR2 (germline): DFQATT, SNEGSKA (reference sequence). V lost 0 bases, J lost 4 bases, and 11 bases stayed unmatched. CDR3 residues: CSARDGASGGAKADTQYF. The DNA for the CDR3 is TGCAGTGCTAGAGATGGGGCTAGCGGGGGGGCGAAGGCAGATACGCAGTATTTT.

The chain joins TRBV28 to TRBJ2-7; either TRBD1 or TRBD2 may fit D (5 bases each). The V end was cut by 5 bases, the J end by 2 bases, with 16 bases between. The CDR3 extends over 15 amino acids. Germline CDR1 is MDHEN and CDR2 is SYDVKM. The CDR3 DNA reads TGTGCCAGCAGTGAGAGAGGGGTTTCGCCCTACGAGCAGTACTTC. Protein product: CASSERGVSPYEQYF.

This clonotype was seen more than once but under ten times. CDR3 sequence reads: CASSPLGERTSGLTDTQYF. CDR3 bases: TGTGCCAGCTCACCATTAGGAGAACGGACTAGCGGTCTCACAGATACGCAGTATTTT. The V call is TRBV18, the J call TRBJ2-3, with TRBD2 matching over 10 bases. The CDR3 length is 19 residues. Germline CDR1 KGHSH, CDR2 LQKENI. Germline trimming cut 2 bases from V and 2 bases from J; bases unmatched to any gene: 13. The variable domain in full, with the rest retrieved from reference TRBV18 and TRBJ2-3, is NAGVMQNPRHLVRRRGQEARLRCSPMKGHSHVYWYRQLPEEGLKFMVYLQKENIIDESGMPKERFSAEFPKEGPSILRIQQVVRGDSAAYFCASSPLGERTSGLTDTQYFGPGTRLTVL.

This clonotype has only a few counts. This chain links TRBV12-3 or TRBV12-4 with TRBJ2-7; D uncertain. Trimming stripped 0 bases from V and 8 bases from J, with 11 bases between. This CDR3 contains 13 residues. CDR3 nucleotide sequence: TGTGCCAGCAGTTTAGCGCTACAGCACAAGCAGTACTTC. It is translated as CASSLALQHKQYF.